This entry describes one T cell receptor beta chain. During active infection, Seattle patients enrolled and were then monitored through disease. This sample is drawn from a study of blood T cell repertoires in COVID-19. Across the whole study: Researchers got acute and convalescent COVID-19 samples from the United States, Italy and Spain. PBMCs, B-cell-depleted T cells, or T cells were the source of the cDNA or gDNA that made up the material.

Original methodology: Amplified reference gene primers provided the basis for estimating nucleated cell counts. The data were produced by immunoSEQ multiplex PCR, yet TCRdb's version contains in-frame clones alone and is incomplete. The D gene and trimming were derived from the DNA, and the V and J assignments and clone size from that table. The sample includes about 220,000 clones, approximately 90% of them seen just once. The receptor's source is a woman aged 45 to 65 with COVID-19, enrolled during active disease. Input material: peripheral blood.

The CDR3: CASSHGQKNTEAFF. The CDR3 DNA sequence: TGTGCCAGCAGTCATGGACAGAAGAACACTGAAGCTTTCTTT. This chain links TRBV6-6 with TRBJ1-1; D may be TRBD1 (6 bases). Germline V CDR1 and CDR2: MNHNY, SVGAGI (reference sequence). Trimming left V 5 bases short and J 1 base short, with 11 bases between. CDR3 length: 14 residues.